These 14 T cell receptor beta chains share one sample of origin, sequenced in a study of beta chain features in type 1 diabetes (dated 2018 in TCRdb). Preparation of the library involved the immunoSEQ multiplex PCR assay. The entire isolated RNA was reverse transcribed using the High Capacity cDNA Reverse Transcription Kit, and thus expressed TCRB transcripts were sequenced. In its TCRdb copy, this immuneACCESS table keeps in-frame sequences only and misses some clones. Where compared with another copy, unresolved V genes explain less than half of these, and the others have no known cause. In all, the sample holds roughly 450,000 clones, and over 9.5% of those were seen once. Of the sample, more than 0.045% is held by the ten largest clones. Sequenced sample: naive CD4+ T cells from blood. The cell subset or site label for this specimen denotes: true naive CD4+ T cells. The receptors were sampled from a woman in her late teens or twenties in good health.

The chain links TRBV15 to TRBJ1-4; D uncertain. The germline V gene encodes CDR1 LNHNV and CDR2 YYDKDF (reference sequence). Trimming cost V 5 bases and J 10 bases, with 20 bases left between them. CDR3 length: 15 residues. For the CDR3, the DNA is TGTGCCACCAGCGTGGGAGGTCGGGATCGGAGAAAACTGTTTTTT. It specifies CATSVGGRDRRKLFF.

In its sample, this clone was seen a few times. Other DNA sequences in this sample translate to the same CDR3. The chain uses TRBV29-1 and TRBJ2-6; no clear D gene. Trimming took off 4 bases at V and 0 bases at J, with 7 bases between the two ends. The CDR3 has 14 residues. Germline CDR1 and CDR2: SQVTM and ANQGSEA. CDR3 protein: CSVAVLSGANVLTF. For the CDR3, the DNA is TGCAGCGTTGCGGTCCTCTCTGGGGCCAACGTCCTGACTTTC.

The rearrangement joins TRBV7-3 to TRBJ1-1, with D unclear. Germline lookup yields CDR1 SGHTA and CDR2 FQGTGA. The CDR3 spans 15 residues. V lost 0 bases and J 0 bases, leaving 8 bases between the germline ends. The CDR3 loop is CASSLTAGMNTEAFF. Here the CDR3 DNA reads TGTGCCAGCAGCTTAACGGCGGGCATGAACACTGAAGCTTTCTTT.

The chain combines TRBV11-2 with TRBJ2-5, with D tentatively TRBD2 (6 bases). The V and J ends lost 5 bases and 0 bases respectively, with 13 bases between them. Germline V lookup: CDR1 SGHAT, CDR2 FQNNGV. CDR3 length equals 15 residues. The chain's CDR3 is CASSPAGPYQETQYF. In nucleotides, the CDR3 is TGTGCCAGCAGCCCCGCGGGACCGTACCAAGAGACCCAGTACTTC.

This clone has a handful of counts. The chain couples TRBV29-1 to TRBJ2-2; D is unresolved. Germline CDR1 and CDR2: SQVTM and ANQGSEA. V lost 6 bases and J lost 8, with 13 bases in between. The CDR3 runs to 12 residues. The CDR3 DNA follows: TGCAGCGTCAGGACCGAGACAGGGGAGCTGTTTTTT. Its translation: CSVRTETGELFF.

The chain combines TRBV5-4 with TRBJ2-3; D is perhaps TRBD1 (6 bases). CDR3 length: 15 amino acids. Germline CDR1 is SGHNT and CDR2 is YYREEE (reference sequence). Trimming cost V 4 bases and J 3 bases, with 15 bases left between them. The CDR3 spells CASSVKQGLTDTQYF. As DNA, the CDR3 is TGTGCCAGCAGCGTTAAACAGGGTTTAACAGATACGCAGTATTTT.

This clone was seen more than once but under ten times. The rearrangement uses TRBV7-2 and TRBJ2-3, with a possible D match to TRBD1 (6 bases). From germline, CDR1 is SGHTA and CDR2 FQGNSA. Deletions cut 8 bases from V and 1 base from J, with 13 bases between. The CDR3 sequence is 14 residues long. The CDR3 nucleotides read TGTGCCAGCCGGCGGGCAGGGGGCACAGATACGCAGTATTTT. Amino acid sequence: CASRRAGGTDTQYF.

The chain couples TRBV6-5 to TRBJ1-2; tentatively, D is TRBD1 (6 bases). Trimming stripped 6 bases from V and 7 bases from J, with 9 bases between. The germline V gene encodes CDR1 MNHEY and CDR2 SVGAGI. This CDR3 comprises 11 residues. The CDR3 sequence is CASSRGGGYTF. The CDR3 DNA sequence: TGTGCCAGCAGCAGAGGGGGTGGCTACACCTTC.

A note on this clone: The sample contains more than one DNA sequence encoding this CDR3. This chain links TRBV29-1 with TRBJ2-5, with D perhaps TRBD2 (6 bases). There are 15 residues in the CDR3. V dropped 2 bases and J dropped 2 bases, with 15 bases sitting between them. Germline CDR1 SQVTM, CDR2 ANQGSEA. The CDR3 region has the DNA TGCAGCGTTGAAAAGCAAGTGAGCGGGCAAGAGACCCAGTACTTC. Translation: CSVEKQVSGQETQYF.

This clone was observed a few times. CDR3 amino acids: CSVARRGDTDTQYF. The CDR3 DNA sequence: TGCAGCGTTGCTCGGCGGGGAGACACAGATACGCAGTATTTT. V is TRBV29-1 and J is TRBJ2-3, with D tentatively TRBD2 (6 bases). V dropped 4 bases and J dropped 2 bases, with 13 bases sitting between them. CDR1 is SQVTM, CDR2 ANQGSEA, per germline. This CDR3 is 14 amino acids long.

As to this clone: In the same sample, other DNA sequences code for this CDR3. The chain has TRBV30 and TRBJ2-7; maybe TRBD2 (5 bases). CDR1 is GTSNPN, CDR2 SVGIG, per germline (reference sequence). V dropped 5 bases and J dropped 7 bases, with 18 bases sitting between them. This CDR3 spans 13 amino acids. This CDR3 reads CAWASGGRSEQYF. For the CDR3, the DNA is TGTGCCTGGGCGAGCGGCGGTCGTTCAGAGCAGTACTTC.

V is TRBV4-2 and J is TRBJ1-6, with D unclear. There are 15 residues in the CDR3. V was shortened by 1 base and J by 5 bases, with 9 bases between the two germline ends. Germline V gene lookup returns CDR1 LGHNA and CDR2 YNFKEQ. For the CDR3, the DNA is TGTGCCAGCAGCCAAGGTTCGGGAAATAATTCACCCCTCCACTTT. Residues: CASSQGSGNNSPLHF.

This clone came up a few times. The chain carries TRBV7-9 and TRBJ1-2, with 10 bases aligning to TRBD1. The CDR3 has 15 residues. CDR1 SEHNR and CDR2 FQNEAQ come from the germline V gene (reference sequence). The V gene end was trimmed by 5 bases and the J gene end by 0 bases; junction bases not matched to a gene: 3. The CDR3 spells CASSLGTGANYGYTF. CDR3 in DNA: TGTGCCAGCAGCCTGGGGACAGGGGCTAACTATGGCTACACCTTC.

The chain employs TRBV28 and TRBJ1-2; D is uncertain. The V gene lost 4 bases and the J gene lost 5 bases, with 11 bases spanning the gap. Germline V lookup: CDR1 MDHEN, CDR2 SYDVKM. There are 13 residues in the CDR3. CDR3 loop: CASSYLRPYGYTF. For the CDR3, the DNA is TGTGCCAGCAGTTATCTTCGTCCATATGGCTACACCTTC.